Shown below are 17 T cell receptor beta chains from a single sample sequenced in a study of T-cell memory formation after mild COVID-19. TCRdb redid the calling of the 5' RACE reads with MiXCR, one entry per CDR3 protein. The sample shows 200,000 to 250,000 distinct CDR3 sequences, around 30% of them seen only once. Sequencing input: PBMCs or a T cell subset sorted from them (not recorded which). The receptors here all came from an adult woman who had mild COVID-19 (a few samples of this study predate the infection). Cell type and time point are not known.

This clonotype was recorded many times. V usage is TRBV5-1 and J usage is TRBJ2-5; no definite D call. CDR3 size: 14 residues. Deletions cut 0 bases from V and 2 bases from J, with 8 bases between. Germline V gene data show CDR1 as SGHRS and CDR2 as YFSETQ. The DNA for the CDR3 is TGCGCCAGCAGCTTGGCTACTCCTCAAGAGACCCAGTACTTC. It specifies CASSLATPQETQYF.

J is TRBJ1-4 and V is TRBV19; a weak D match, TRBD1 (5 bases). The CDR3 totals 15 residues. Trimming pared 9 bases from V and 1 base from J, leaving 15 bases between. Germline V gene sequence: CDR1 LNHDA, CDR2 SQIVND (reference sequence). In nucleotides, the CDR3 is TGTGCCAGGACCCACAGGTTCGGAACTAATGAAAAACTGTTTTTT. Translation gives CARTHRFGTNEKLFF.

This clonotype was recorded a few times. The chain has TRBV4-2 and TRBJ2-4; 7 nucleotides match TRBD2. Looked up from germline, CDR1 is LGHNA and CDR2 is YNFKEQ. Trimming removed 5 bases from V and 0 bases from J; junction bases left unmatched: 10. CDR3 size: 17 residues. The CDR3 sequence is CASSGREQTLAKNIQYF. CDR3 nucleotides: TGTGCCAGCAGCGGGCGGGAGCAAACCTTAGCCAAAAACATTCAGTACTTC.

This clonotype was picked up a small number of times. The V call is TRBV7-9, the J call TRBJ2-4; TRBD2 is a possible D gene (5 bases). Looked up from germline, CDR1 is SEHNR and CDR2 is FQNEAQ (reference sequence). CDR3 size: 14 residues. Between the trimmed V and J ends, which lost 2 bases and 1 base, there was a span of 6 bases. CDR3 bases: TGTGCCAGCAGCTTAAGAGGGGCCAAAAACATTCAGTACTTC. It specifies CASSLRGAKNIQYF.

This clonotype was detected only a few times. V and J are TRBV13 and TRBJ1-1; D is unresolved. The germline V gene encodes CDR1 PRHDT and CDR2 FYEKMQ (reference sequence). This CDR3 has 14 residues. Trimming removed 0 bases from V and 5 bases from J, with 10 bases in between. The CDR3 loop reads CASSLGRQGTEAFF. CDR3 in DNA: TGTGCCAGCAGCTTAGGTCGGCAAGGGACTGAAGCTTTCTTT.

The chain carries TRBV30 and TRBJ2-3; D is ambiguous. From germline, CDR1 is GTSNPN and CDR2 SVGIG (reference sequence). The CDR3 spans 14 residues. Trimming shortened V by 0 bases and J by 1 base, and 8 bases separated the two germline ends. CDR3 nucleotide sequence: TGTGCCTGGAGTGTACGAATCGGCACAGATACGCAGTATTTT. Its translation: CAWSVRIGTDTQYF.

The V call is TRBV30, the J call TRBJ2-7; perhaps TRBD1 as D (5 bases). The V end lost 3 bases, the J end lost 2 bases, and 11 bases lay between the germline ends. CDR1 GTSNPN and CDR2 SVGIG come from the germline V gene (reference sequence). CDR3 length equals 13 residues. The DNA for the CDR3 is TGTGCCTGGAGCATAGGCAGGGCCTACGAGCAGTACTTC. This translates into CAWSIGRAYEQYF.

This clonotype was observed once. This sequence joins TRBV25-1 and TRBJ2-5; 8 nucleotides line up with TRBD2. The CDR3 covers 13 residues. Germline loops: CDR1 MGHDK, CDR2 SYGVNS. V was clipped by 10 bases and J by 5 bases; unmatched bases: 9. CDR3 sequence: CATRGTRGETQYF. CDR3 nucleotides: TGTGCCACACGAGGGACTAGGGGTGAGACCCAGTACTTC. Filled out from reference TRBV25-1 and TRBJ2-5, the complete variable domain reads EADIYQTPRYLVIGTGKKITLECSQTMGHDKMYWYQQDPGMELHLIHYSYGVNSTEKGDLSSESTVSRIRTEHFPLTLESARPSHTSQYLCATRGTRGETQYFGPGTRLLVL.

This clonotype was observed a handful of times. J is TRBJ2-3 and V is TRBV7-9; a possible D gene is TRBD1 (6 bases). The CDR3 spans 16 residues. Trimming removed 7 bases from V and 2 bases from J, with 19 bases in between. Germline CDR1 reads SEHNR; CDR2 reads FQNEAQ (reference sequence). For the CDR3, the DNA is TGTGCCAGCAACTTGCTTTTGGGGGCTAACACAGATACGCAGTATTTT. It codes for CASNLLLGANTDTQYF.

The chain employs TRBV12-3 or TRBV12-4 and TRBJ1-2, with D possibly being TRBD1 (5 bases). Trimming removed 8 bases from V and 3 bases from J, with 13 bases in between. The CDR3 loop spans 13 amino acids. The CDR3 region is CASSDGADYGYTF. DNA for the CDR3: TGTGCCAGCTCTGACGGGGCGGACTATGGCTACACCTTC.

This clonotype was observed a few times. The chain combines TRBV5-1 with TRBJ2-7, with TRBD2 matching 9 bases. V was pared by 1 base and J by 4 bases, with 9 bases of the junction left unmatched. Germline assignment: CDR1 SGHRS and CDR2 YFSETQ. This CDR3 comprises 16 residues. The CDR3 DNA sequence: TGCGCCAGCAGCTTGTGGTCGGGCGGGAGGGGGTACGAGCAGTACTTC. Residues: CASSLWSGGRGYEQYF. Together with reference TRBV5-1 and TRBJ2-7, the CDR3 gives the full variable domain: KAGVTQTPRYLIKTRGQQVTLSCSPISGHRSVSWYQQTPGQGLQFLFEYFSETQRNKGNFPGRFSGRQFSNSRSEMNVSTLELGDSALYLCASSLWSGGRGYEQYFGPGTRLTVT.

The chain carries TRBV30 and TRBJ2-2; a weak D match, TRBD1 (6 bases). Germline CDR1 is GTSNPN and CDR2 is SVGIG (reference sequence). Trimming removed 5 bases from V and 4 bases from J, with 14 bases in between. CDR3 length: 14 residues. For the CDR3, the DNA is TGTGCCTGGCAGACAGGCCCCGGCACCGGGGAGCTGTTTTTT. This translates into CAWQTGPGTGELFF.

This clonotype appeared a few times. V is TRBV6-1 and J is TRBJ2-1; D is unresolved. The CDR3 is 12 residues long. Germline assignment: CDR1 MNHNS and CDR2 SASEGT. Trimming stripped 6 bases from V and 1 base from J, with 4 bases between. In DNA, the CDR3 is TGTGCCAGCAGGCAGTCCTACAATGAGCAGTTCTTC. Translation gives CASRQSYNEQFF.

The chain uses TRBV30 and TRBJ1-2; D is ambiguous. The V and J ends lost 2 bases and 0 bases respectively, with 4 bases between them. The germline V gene encodes CDR1 GTSNPN and CDR2 SVGIG (reference sequence). CDR3 length equals 12 residues. The CDR3 spells CAWSRTNYGYTF. For the CDR3, the DNA is TGTGCCTGGAGTAGAACTAACTATGGCTACACCTTC.

This clonotype was seen a handful of times. The rearrangement links TRBV7-7 to TRBJ1-1; a weak D match, TRBD1 (5 bases). The V gene lost 6 bases and the J gene lost 2 bases, with 10 bases spanning the gap. The CDR3 is 13 residues long. CDR1 is SSHAT and CDR2 is FNYEAQ in the germline V gene (reference sequence). CDR3 in DNA: TGTGCCAGCAGTCAGGGCTATAACACTGAAGCTTTCTTT. It codes for CASSQGYNTEAFF.

J is TRBJ2-7 and V is TRBV21-1; whether TRBD1, the table's D call, matches the DNA was not checked. TRBV21-1 is described as a pseudogene. The CDR3 totals 17 residues. The chain's CDR3 is CASSKGGLGDKSYEQYF. The CDR3 nucleotides read TGTGCCAGCAGCAAAGGAGGGTTGGGGGATAAGTCCTACGAGCAGTACTTC.

This CDR3 is CAISGASTSGFPYEQYF. The CDR3 DNA reads TGTGCCATCAGTGGTGCGTCGACTAGCGGATTTCCCTACGAGCAGTACTTC. V is TRBV10-3 and J is TRBJ2-7; 9 bases are a match to TRBD2. Germline CDR1 is ENHRY and CDR2 is SYGVKD. The CDR3 covers 17 residues. After removal of 4 bases from V and 2 bases from J, the junction contained 12 bases not matched to a gene.